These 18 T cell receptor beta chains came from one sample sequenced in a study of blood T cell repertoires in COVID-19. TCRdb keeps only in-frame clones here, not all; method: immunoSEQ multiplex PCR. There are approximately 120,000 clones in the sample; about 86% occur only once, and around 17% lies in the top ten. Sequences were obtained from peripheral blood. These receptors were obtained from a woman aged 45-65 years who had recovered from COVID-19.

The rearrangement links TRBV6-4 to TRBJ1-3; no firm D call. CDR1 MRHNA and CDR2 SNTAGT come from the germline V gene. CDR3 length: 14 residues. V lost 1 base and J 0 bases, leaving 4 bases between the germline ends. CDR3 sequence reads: CASSDFLSGNTIYF. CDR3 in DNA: TGTGCCAGCAGTGACTTTCTCTCTGGAAACACCATATATTTT.

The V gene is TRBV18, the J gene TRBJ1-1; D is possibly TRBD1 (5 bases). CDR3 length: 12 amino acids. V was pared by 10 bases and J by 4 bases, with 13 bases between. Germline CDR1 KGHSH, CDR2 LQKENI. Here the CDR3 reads CATSLQGTEAFF. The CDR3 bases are TGTGCCACCTCCCTTCAGGGCACTGAAGCTTTCTTT.

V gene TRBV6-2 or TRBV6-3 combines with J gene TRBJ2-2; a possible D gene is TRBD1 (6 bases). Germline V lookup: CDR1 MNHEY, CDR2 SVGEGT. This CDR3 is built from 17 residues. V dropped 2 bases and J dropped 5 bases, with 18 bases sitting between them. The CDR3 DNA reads TGTGCCAGCAGTTACCCTACCCGACCAACAGGGACCGGGGAGCTGTTTTTT. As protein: CASSYPTRPTGTGELFF.

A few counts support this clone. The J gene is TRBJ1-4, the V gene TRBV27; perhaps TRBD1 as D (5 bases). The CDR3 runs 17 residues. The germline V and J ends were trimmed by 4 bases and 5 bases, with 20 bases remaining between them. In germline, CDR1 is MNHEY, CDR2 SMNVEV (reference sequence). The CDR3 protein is CASSSDKPYRVNEKLFF. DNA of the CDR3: TGTGCCAGCAGTTCGGACAAGCCCTACCGAGTGAATGAAAAACTGTTTTTT. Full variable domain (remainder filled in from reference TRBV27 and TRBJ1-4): EAQVTQNPRYLITVTGKKLTVTCSQNMNHEYMSWYRQDPGLGLRQIYYSMNVEVTDKGDVPEGYKVSRKEKRNFPLILESPSPNQTSLYFCASSSDKPYRVNEKLFFGSGTQLSVL.

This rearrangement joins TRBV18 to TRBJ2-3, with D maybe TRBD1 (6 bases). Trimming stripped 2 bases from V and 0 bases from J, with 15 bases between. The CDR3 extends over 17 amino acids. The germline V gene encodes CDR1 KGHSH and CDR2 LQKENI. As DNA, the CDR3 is TGTGCCAGCTCACCAAGAGGGACATCCCCTAGCACAGATACGCAGTATTTT. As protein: CASSPRGTSPSTDTQYF. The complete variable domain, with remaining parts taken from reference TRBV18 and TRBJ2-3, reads NAGVMQNPRHLVRRRGQEARLRCSPMKGHSHVYWYRQLPEEGLKFMVYLQKENIIDESGMPKERFSAEFPKEGPSILRIQQVVRGDSAAYFCASSPRGTSPSTDTQYFGPGTRLTVL.

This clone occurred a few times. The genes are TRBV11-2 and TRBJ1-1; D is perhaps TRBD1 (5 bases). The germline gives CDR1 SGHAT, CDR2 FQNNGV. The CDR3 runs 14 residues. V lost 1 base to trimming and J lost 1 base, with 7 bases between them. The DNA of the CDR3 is TGTGCCAGCAGCTTAGGGGGCCCGAACACTGAAGCTTTCTTT. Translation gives CASSLGGPNTEAFF.

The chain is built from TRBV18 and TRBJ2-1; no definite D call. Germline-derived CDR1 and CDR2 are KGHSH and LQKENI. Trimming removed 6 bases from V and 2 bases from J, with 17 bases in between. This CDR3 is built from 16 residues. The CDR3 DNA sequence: TGTGCCAGCTCCCCGGCCGGGTCCCCACCCTACAATGAGCAGTTCTTC. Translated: CASSPAGSPPYNEQFF. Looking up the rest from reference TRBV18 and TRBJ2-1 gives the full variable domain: NAGVMQNPRHLVRRRGQEARLRCSPMKGHSHVYWYRQLPEEGLKFMVYLQKENIIDESGMPKERFSAEFPKEGPSILRIQQVVRGDSAAYFCASSPAGSPPYNEQFFGPGTRLTVL.

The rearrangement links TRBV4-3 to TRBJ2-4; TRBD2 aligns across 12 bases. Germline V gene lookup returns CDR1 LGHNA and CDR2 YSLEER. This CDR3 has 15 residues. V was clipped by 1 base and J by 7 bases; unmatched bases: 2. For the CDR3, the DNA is TGCGCCAGCAGCCAAGGACTAGCGGGAGAGAACATTCAGTACTTC. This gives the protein CASSQGLAGENIQYF.

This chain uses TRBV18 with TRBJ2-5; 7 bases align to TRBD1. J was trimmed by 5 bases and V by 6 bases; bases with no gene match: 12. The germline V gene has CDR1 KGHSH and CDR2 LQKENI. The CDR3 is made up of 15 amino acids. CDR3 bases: TGTGCCAGCTCCCAAAATGACAGGGCTGGGGAGACCCAGTACTTC. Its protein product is CASSQNDRAGETQYF.

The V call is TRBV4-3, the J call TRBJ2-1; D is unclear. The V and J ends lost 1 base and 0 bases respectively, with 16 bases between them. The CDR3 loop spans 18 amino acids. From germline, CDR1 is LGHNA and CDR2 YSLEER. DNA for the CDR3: TGCGCCAGCAGCCAAGGTTTCTTCCGGAGTTCCTCCTACAATGAGCAGTTCTTC. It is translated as CASSQGFFRSSSYNEQFF.

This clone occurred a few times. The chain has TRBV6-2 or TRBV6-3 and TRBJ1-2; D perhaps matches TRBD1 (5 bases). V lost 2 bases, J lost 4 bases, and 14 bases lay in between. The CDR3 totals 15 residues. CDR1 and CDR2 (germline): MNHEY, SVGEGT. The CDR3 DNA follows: TGTGCCAGCAGTTACGGTACAGGAACTTTCTATGGCTACACCTTC. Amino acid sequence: CASSYGTGTFYGYTF.

CDR3 region: CSASRLAGVREQFF. CDR3 bases: TGCAGTGCTAGTAGACTAGCGGGAGTGCGGGAGCAGTTCTTC. This sequence joins TRBV20-1 and TRBJ2-1; 12 nucleotides agree with TRBD2. The trim removed 3 bases at V and 10 bases at J, leaving 7 bases unmatched. From germline, CDR1 is DFQATT and CDR2 SNEGSKA (reference sequence). The CDR3 totals 14 residues.

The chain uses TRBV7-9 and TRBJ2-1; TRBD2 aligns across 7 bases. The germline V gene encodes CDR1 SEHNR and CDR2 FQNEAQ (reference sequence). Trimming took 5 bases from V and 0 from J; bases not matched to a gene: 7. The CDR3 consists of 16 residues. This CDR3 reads CASSVTSASSYNEQFF. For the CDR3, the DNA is TGTGCCAGCAGCGTTACTAGCGCCAGCTCCTACAATGAGCAGTTCTTC.

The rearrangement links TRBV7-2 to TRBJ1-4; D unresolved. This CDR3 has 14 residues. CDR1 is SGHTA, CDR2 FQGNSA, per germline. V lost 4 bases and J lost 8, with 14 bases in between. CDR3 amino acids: CASSSRRPGEKLFF. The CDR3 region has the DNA TGTGCCAGCAGCTCCCGCCGCCCGGGAGAAAAACTGTTTTTT.

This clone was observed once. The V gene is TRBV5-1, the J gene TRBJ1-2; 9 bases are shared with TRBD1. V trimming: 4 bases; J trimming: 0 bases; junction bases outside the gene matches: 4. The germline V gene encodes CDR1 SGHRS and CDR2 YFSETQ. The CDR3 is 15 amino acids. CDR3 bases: TGCGCCAGCAGCCGCGGACAGGGGACTAACTATGGCTACACCTTC. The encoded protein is CASSRGQGTNYGYTF.

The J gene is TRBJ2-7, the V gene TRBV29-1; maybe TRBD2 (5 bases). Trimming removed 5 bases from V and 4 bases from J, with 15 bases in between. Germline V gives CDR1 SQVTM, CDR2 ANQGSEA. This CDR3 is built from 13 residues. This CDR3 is CSVFVGVGYEQYF. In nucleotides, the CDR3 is TGCAGCGTTTTTGTGGGAGTGGGGTACGAGCAGTACTTC.

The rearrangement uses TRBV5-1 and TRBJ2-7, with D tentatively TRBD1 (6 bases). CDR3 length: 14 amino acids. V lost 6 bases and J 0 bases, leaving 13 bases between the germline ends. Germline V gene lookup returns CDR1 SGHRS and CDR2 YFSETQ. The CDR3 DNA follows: TGCGCCAGCAAGGGGCAGGACAGCTCCTACGAGCAGTACTTC. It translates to CASKGQDSSYEQYF.

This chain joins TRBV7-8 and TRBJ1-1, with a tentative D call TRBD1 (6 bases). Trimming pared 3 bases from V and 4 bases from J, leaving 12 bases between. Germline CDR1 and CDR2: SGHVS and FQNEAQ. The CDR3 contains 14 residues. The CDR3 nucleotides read TGTGCCAGCAGCTTCCCAGGGGAGGGCACTGAAGCTTTCTTT. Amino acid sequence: CASSFPGEGTEAFF.